The T cell receptor beta chain described here comes from a study of early T cells in non-severe SARS-CoV-2 infection (dated by TCRdb to the early 2020s). Some background on the complete study: Bulk RNA from unsorted whole blood was used for TCR sequencing, so alpha and beta chains could not be paired.

Set within a cohort of healthcare workers in London, UK, this nested case-control study involved weekly PCR testing of nasopharyngeal swabs along with blood sampling. Healthcare workers were recruited during the week of the UK lockdown, between 23 and 31 March 2020, and followed weekly for up to roughly 16 weeks. This clonotype was picked up many times. No cognate antigen has been identified for it. No much larger clonotype is one base removed from it; base qualities were not supplied. The method was 5' RACE. TCRdb names NextSeq 500 as the instrument used. Unique molecular identifiers were attached to individual cDNA molecules in the TCR library protocol so that sequencing error and PCR bias could be corrected. Both TCR alpha and beta chains were sequenced, and tight co-correlation was observed between alpha and beta sequence abundances in each sample. On the authors' methods: Decombinator V4 was used to annotate TCR sequences for V gene, J gene and CDR3. Expanded TCRs were defined as changing significantly between any two time points under a Poisson model with p below 0.0001. Abundances of TCRs were expressed as counts per million after normalisation to the total number of TCRs sequenced in each sample. VDJdb, accessed on 1 November 2021, was searched for TCRs annotated for CMV, EBV and SARS-CoV-2, and TCRs annotated for more than one antigen were excluded. TCRdb redid the processing of the public reads, applying fastp at Q25 and MiXCR, and retained in-frame beta chains. Every distinct CDR3 protein forms one entry, paired with its most common genes and DNA. For this entry, the V and J calls and clone size follow TCRdb and not the study's own pipeline. Present in this sample are tens of thousands of distinct CDR3 sequences, under 5% of which were seen just once. Of the sample, more than 8% falls within the top ten clones.

Paper-wide results and their limitations: Matching against VDJdb was skewed toward anti-spike CD8 responses, likely underestimated virus-specific expansions, and missed private and CD4 specificities.

The TCR originated in an adult who was a healthcare worker with PCR-confirmed SARS-CoV-2 infection or an uninfected control (not recorded which). The sequenced sample was whole blood.

Here is the DNA: TGCAGTGCTAGCGGCAGGGAATCGAACACTGAAGCTTTCTTT. Translation gives CSASGRESNTEAFF. The rearrangement combines TRBV20-1 with TRBJ1-1; the D segment could be TRBD1, given 5 matching bases. Its CDR3 holds 14 amino acids, cysteine through phenylalanine. The read is trimmed to its CDR3 DNA, 42 bases read in frame from base 1. The germline V gene (reference sequence) specifies DFQATT as CDR1 and SNEGSKA as CDR2. V lost 3 bases and J lost 1 base; the stretch between them is 12 bases long.